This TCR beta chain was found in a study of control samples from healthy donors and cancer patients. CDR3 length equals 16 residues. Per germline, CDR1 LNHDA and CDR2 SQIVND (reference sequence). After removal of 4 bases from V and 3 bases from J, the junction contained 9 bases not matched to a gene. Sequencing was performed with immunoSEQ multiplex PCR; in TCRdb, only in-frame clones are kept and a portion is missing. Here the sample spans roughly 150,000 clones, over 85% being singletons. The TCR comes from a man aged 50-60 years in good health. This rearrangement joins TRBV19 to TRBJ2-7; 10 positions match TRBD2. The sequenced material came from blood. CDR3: CASSSTSGTSFYEQYF. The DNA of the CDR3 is TGTGCCAGTAGTAGCACTAGCGGGACCTCTTTCTACGAGCAGTACTTC.